The 20 T cell receptor beta chains given below trace back to one sample, sequenced in a study of cytomegalovirus exposure and HLA in healthy donors (dated by TCRdb to about 2017). Libraries were made using the immunoSEQ multiplex PCR assay. The multiplex PCR relied on a mix of 60 forward primers for TCR Vbeta segments and 13 reverse primers for TCR Jbeta segments. As stored in TCRdb, this immuneACCESS dataset retains in-frame rearrangements with V and J assigned. A fraction of the clones does not appear; measured against another copy, unresolved V genes explain less than half of the discrepancy, and the remainder lacks a known reason. The table for this sample lists approximately 130,000 clones; more than 65% of them were counted only once. 2.7% of the sample is in the top ten clones. Sequenced input: PBMCs. The receptors come from a man in his forties or fifties in good health and CMV-seronegative.

The CDR3 sequence is CASSLLSFGRPLGTQYF. As DNA, the CDR3 is TGTGCCAGCAGTTTATTATCCTTCGGGAGGCCCCTGGGGACCCAGTACTTC. V usage is TRBV27 and J usage is TRBJ2-5; 7 bases agree with TRBD2. The CDR3 extends over 17 amino acids. The V gene's germline CDR1 is MNHEY and CDR2 SMNVEV (reference sequence). V shed 1 base, J shed 7 bases, and the junction held 15 bases outside the gene matches.

The chain carries TRBV7-2 and TRBJ2-1; 7 bases fit TRBD2. Germline-derived CDR1 and CDR2 are SGHTA and FQGNSA. This CDR3 has 15 amino acids. J was trimmed by 4 bases and V by 5 bases; bases with no gene match: 8. CDR3 loop: CASSPAGVDYNEQFF. CDR3 DNA sequence: TGTGCCAGCAGCCCCGCGGGGGTGGATTACAATGAGCAGTTCTTC.

The chain recombines TRBV29-1 with TRBJ2-2; D uncertain. V was clipped by 5 bases and J by 5 bases, with 9 bases between them. This CDR3 region has 12 residues. The germline V gene encodes CDR1 SQVTM and CDR2 ANQGSEA. The CDR3 DNA reads TGCAGCGTTTTTGAGGAAACCGGGGAGCTGTTTTTT. The encoded protein is CSVFEETGELFF.

The chain joins TRBV7-8 to TRBJ1-2; tentative D call: TRBD1 (5 bases). The germline V and J ends were trimmed by 1 base and 2 bases, with 11 bases remaining between them. Germline-derived CDR1 and CDR2 are SGHVS and FQNEAQ. The CDR3 has 15 residues. The CDR3 DNA is TGTGCCAGCAGCTTAGGGAAAGGGGCGAACTATGGCTACACCTTC. It is translated as CASSLGKGANYGYTF. The full variable domain, rest sourced from reference TRBV7-8 and TRBJ1-2, is GAGVSQSPRYKVAKRGQDVALRCDPISGHVSLFWYQQALGQGPEFLTYFQNEAQLDKSGLPSDRFFAERPEGSVSTLKIQRTQQEDSAVYLCASSLGKGANYGYTFGSGTRLTVV.

This chain uses TRBV4-1 with TRBJ1-4; D call uncertain. Germline lookup yields CDR1 MGHRA and CDR2 YSYEKL. CDR3 length: 17 amino acids. Trimming removed 0 bases at V and 6 bases at J, with 17 bases between. The DNA for the CDR3 is TGCGCCAGCAGCCAAGATGGAGGCAGGCCTCGTGATGAAAAACTGTTTTTT. Translated: CASSQDGGRPRDEKLFF.

The table lists this clone with a few counts. The chain employs TRBV7-8 and TRBJ2-7; D call uncertain. V lost 2 bases and J 6 bases, leaving 8 bases between the germline ends. The CDR3 is made up of 12 amino acids. CDR1 and CDR2 (germline): SGHVS, FQNEAQ. CDR3 protein: CASSLPRREQYF. Here the CDR3 DNA reads TGTGCCAGCAGCTTACCTAGGCGCGAGCAGTACTTC.

The V gene is TRBV5-1, the J gene TRBJ1-2; 7 bases match TRBD1. This CDR3 has 13 amino acids. Per germline, CDR1 SGHRS and CDR2 YFSETQ. The ends lost 4 bases at V and 7 bases at J; junction bases unmatched: 7. The chain's CDR3 is CASSLTGDSGYTF. For the CDR3, the DNA is TGCGCCAGCAGCCTCACAGGGGATAGTGGCTACACCTTC. The full variable domain, with the rest looked up from reference TRBV5-1 and TRBJ1-2, is KAGVTQTPRYLIKTRGQQVTLSCSPISGHRSVSWYQQTPGQGLQFLFEYFSETQRNKGNFPGRFSGRQFSNSRSEMNVSTLELGDSALYLCASSLTGDSGYTFGSGTRLTVV.

The chain joins TRBV4-2 to TRBJ1-2; TRBD1 matches at 8 bases. The V segment lost 3 bases and the J segment 7 bases; nucleotides outside the gene matches: 7. CDR1 and CDR2 (germline): LGHNA, YNFKEQ. This CDR3 contains 14 residues. The CDR3 loop reads CASSHYTGTGGYTF. The CDR3 nucleotides read TGTGCCAGCAGCCACTACACCGGGACAGGTGGCTACACCTTC.

J is TRBJ1-2 and V is TRBV30; 7 bases map to TRBD1. V lost 3 bases and J lost 6; bases outside the gene matches: 10. Germline CDR1 reads GTSNPN; CDR2 reads SVGIG (reference sequence). The CDR3 contains 14 residues. CDR3: CAWSGGGPTHGYTF. The DNA of the CDR3 is TGTGCCTGGAGCGGAGGGGGCCCAACACATGGCTACACCTTC.

In regard to this clone: One junction end does not reproduce the germline sequence, and a read error may be involved. The sample contains more than one DNA sequence encoding this CDR3. V is TRBV5-1 and J is TRBJ1-2, with 7 bases aligning to TRBD1. Germline loops: CDR1 SGHRS, CDR2 YFSETQ. CDR3 length equals 17 residues. DNA of the CDR3: TGCGCCAGCAGCTTGGAAGGGACAGCTCTCGGAAACTATGGCTACACCTTT. It encodes CASSLEGTALGNYGYTF.

This chain links TRBV27 with TRBJ2-1; 8 nucleotides align to TRBD1. There are 15 residues in the CDR3. The V gene's germline CDR1 is MNHEY and CDR2 SMNVEV (reference sequence). The J segment lost 4 bases and the V segment lost 2 bases, leaving 4 bases of the junction unmatched. The DNA for the CDR3 is TGTGCCAGCAGTTTAGGACAGGGCTCTTACAATGAGCAGTTCTTC. Its translation: CASSLGQGSYNEQFF.

This chain joins TRBV14 and TRBJ1-6, with D possibly being TRBD1 (6 bases). Germline CDR1 is SGHDN and CDR2 is FVKESK. The CDR3 contains 17 residues. V lost 0 bases and J 4 bases, leaving 13 bases between the germline ends. CDR3 sequence reads: CASSQETWTEYNSPLHF. In DNA form, the CDR3 reads TGTGCCAGCAGCCAAGAGACTTGGACAGAATATAATTCACCCCTCCACTTT.

Only a few counts were recorded for this clone. V gene TRBV7-8 combines with J gene TRBJ2-5; 8 bases are shared with TRBD2. The V and J ends lost 2 bases and 5 bases, in that order; junction bases with no gene match: 4. Germline CDR1 reads SGHVS; CDR2 reads FQNEAQ. The CDR3 has 14 amino acids. CDR3 in DNA: TGTGCCAGCAGCTTACCAGTAGCGGGGGAGACCCAGTACTTC. Its translation: CASSLPVAGETQYF. The variable domain in full, completed from reference TRBV7-8 and TRBJ2-5, reads GAGVSQSPRYKVAKRGQDVALRCDPISGHVSLFWYQQALGQGPEFLTYFQNEAQLDKSGLPSDRFFAERPEGSVSTLKIQRTQQEDSAVYLCASSLPVAGETQYFGPGTRLLVL.

The chain carries TRBV5-1 and TRBJ1-1, with TRBD1 matching over 8 bases. V dropped 8 bases and J dropped 11; count of bases not matched to a gene: 11. In germline, CDR1 is SGHRS, CDR2 YFSETQ. The CDR3 is 12 amino acids. CDR3 nucleotides: TGCGCCAGTCAAAGGGGGACAGGTGGCGCTTTCTTT. Its translation is CASQRGTGGAFF.

The chain joins TRBV9 to TRBJ2-3, with a possible D match to TRBD2 (5 bases). V dropped 4 bases and J dropped 0 bases, with 9 bases sitting between them. Per germline, CDR1 SGDLS and CDR2 YYNGEE. There are 14 residues in the CDR3. CDR3 coding DNA: TGTGCCAGCAGCCCGCCGGGAAGCACAGATACGCAGTATTTT. Translation: CASSPPGSTDTQYF.

V usage is TRBV7-9 and J usage is TRBJ1-1, with TRBD1 matching over 11 bases. CDR3 length: 14 residues. With 5 bases clipped from V and 7 bases from J, the junction kept 6 bases outside the gene matches. In germline, CDR1 is SEHNR, CDR2 FQNEAQ (reference sequence). This CDR3 reads CASSEGQGADEAFF. The DNA for the CDR3 is TGTGCCAGCAGCGAAGGACAGGGGGCGGATGAAGCTTTCTTT.

V is TRBV6-1 and J is TRBJ1-2, with 9 positions matching TRBD1. J lost 2 bases, V lost 6 bases, and 4 bases had no gene match. The CDR3 extends over 14 amino acids. From germline, CDR1 is MNHNS and CDR2 SASEGT. The CDR3 DNA reads TGTGCCAGCAGGGACAGGGGTTACAACTATGGCTACACCTTC. It encodes CASRDRGYNYGYTF.

V gene TRBV6-1 combines with J gene TRBJ1-1; D remains unclear. Germline assignment: CDR1 MNHNS and CDR2 SASEGT. The CDR3 loop spans 15 amino acids. The ends were cut back, 1 base at V and 0 bases at J, with 9 bases in the middle. CDR3 in DNA: TGTGCCAGCAGTGAAGGTCCGGGTCTGAACACTGAAGCTTTCTTT. As protein: CASSEGPGLNTEAFF.

Turning to this clone: Other DNA sequences in this sample translate to the same CDR3. J is TRBJ2-1 and V is TRBV7-9, with 9 nucleotides matching TRBD2. The germline CDR1 and CDR2 sequences are SEHNR and FQNEAQ (reference sequence). The V gene end was trimmed by 2 bases and the J gene end by 4 bases; junction bases not matched to a gene: 6. This CDR3 contains 16 residues. The CDR3 region has the DNA TGTGCCAGCAGCTTAAGTCTAGCGGGGTCGTACAATGAGCAGTTCTTC. Amino acid sequence: CASSLSLAGSYNEQFF.

The chain has TRBV6-5 and TRBJ2-7, with 9 bases that match TRBD1. The germline CDR1 and CDR2 sequences are MNHEY and SVGAGI. V lost 6 bases and J lost 5; bases outside the gene matches: 8. The length of the CDR3 is 14 residues. The DNA of the CDR3 is TGTGCCAGCAGGACCCTGGGACAGGGACACGAGCAGTACTTC. It encodes CASRTLGQGHEQYF.